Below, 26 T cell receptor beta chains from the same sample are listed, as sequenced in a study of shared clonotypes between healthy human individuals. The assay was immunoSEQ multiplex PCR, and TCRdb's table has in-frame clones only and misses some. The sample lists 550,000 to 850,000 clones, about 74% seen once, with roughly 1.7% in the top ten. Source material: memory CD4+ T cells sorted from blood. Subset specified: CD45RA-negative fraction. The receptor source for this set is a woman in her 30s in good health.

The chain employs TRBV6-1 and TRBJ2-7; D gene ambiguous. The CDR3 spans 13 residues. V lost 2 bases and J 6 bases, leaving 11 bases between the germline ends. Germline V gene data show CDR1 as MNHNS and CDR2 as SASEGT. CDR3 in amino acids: CASSEILGVEQYF. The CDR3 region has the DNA TGTGCCAGCAGTGAAATCCTCGGCGTCGAGCAGTACTTC.

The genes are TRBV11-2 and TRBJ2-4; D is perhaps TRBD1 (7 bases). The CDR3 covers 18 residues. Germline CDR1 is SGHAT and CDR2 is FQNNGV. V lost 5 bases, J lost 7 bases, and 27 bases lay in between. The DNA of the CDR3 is TGTGCCAGCAGCATTTCCCGCGGGAAGGGGGCCTTCAGGAACATTCAGTACTTC. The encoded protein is CASSISRGKGAFRNIQYF.

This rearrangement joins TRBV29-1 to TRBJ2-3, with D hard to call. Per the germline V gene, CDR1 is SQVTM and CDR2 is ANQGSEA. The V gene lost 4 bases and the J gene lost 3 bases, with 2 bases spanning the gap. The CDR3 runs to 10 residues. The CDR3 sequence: CSVATDTQYF. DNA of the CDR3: TGCAGCGTTGCAACAGATACGCAGTATTTT.

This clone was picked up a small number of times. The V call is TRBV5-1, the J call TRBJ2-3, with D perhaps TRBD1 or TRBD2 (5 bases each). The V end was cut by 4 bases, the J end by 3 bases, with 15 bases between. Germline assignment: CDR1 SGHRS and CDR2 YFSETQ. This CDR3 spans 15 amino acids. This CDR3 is CASSRDPGGTDTQYF. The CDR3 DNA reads TGCGCCAGCAGCCGGGACCCCGGCGGGACAGATACGCAGTATTTT.

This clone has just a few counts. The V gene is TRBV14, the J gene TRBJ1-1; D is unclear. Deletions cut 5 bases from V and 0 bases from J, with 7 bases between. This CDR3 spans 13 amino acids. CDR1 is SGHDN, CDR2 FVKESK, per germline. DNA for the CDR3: TGTGCCAGCAGCGTGGGAGTGAACACTGAAGCTTTCTTT. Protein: CASSVGVNTEAFF. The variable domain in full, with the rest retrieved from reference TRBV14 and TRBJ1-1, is EAGVTQFPSHSVIEKGQTVTLRCDPISGHDNLYWYRRVMGKEIKFLLHFVKESKQDESGMPNNRFLAERTGGTYSTLKVQPAELEDSGVYFCASSVGVNTEAFFGQGTRLTVV.

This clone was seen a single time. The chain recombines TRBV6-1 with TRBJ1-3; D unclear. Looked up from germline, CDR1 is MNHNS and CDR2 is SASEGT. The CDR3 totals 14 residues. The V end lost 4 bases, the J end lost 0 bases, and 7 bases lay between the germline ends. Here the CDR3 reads CASSVQNSGNTIYF. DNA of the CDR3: TGTGCCAGCAGTGTACAGAACTCTGGAAACACCATATATTTT.

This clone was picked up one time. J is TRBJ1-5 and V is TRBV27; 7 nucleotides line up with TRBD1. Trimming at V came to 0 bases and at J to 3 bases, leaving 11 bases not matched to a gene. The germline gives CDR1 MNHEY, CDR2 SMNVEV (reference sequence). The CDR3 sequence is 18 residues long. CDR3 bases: TGTGCCAGCAGTTTATCTATGGTTTGGGACAGTTCCAATCAGCCCCAGCATTTT. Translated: CASSLSMVWDSSNQPQHF.

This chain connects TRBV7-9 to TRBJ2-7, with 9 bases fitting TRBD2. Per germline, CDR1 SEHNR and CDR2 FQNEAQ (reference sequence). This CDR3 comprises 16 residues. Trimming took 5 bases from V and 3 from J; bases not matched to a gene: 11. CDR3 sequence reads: CASSRGTSLGFYEQYF. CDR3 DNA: TGTGCCAGCAGCCGAGGGACTAGCTTAGGGTTCTACGAGCAGTACTTC.

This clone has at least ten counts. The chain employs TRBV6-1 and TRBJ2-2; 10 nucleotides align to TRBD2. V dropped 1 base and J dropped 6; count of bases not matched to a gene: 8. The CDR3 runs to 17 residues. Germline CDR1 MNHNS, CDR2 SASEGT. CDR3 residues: CASSEESLAGVPGELFF. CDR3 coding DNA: TGTGCCAGCAGTGAAGAGTCCCTAGCGGGAGTGCCCGGGGAGCTGTTTTTT.

The DNA of the CDR3 is TGCGCCAGCAGCTTGGGACCTGACAGAGCTAAGTACGAGCAGTACTTC. Translated, it gives CASSLGPDRAKYEQYF. The genes are TRBV5-1 and TRBJ2-7; D might be TRBD1 (5 bases). The CDR3 is made up of 16 amino acids. Deletions cut 0 bases from V and 4 bases from J, with 17 bases between. Germline V gene lookup returns CDR1 SGHRS and CDR2 YFSETQ. The whole variable domain, remainder taken from reference TRBV5-1 and TRBJ2-7, is KAGVTQTPRYLIKTRGQQVTLSCSPISGHRSVSWYQQTPGQGLQFLFEYFSETQRNKGNFPGRFSGRQFSNSRSEMNVSTLELGDSALYLCASSLGPDRAKYEQYFGPGTRLTVT.

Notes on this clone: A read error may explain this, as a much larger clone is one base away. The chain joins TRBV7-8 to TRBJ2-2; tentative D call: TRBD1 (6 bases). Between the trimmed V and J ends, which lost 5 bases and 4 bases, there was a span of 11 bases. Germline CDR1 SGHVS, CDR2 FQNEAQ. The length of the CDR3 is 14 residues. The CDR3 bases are TGTGCCAGCAGCGCCGGGACATTCACCGGGGAGCTGTTTTTT. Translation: CASSAGTFTGELFF.

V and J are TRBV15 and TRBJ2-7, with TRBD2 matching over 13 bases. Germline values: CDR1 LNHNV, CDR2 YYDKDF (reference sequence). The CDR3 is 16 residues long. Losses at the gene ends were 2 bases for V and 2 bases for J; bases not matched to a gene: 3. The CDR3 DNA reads TGTGCCACCAGCAGACCGGGACTAGCGGGGACCTACGAGCAGTACTTC. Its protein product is CATSRPGLAGTYEQYF. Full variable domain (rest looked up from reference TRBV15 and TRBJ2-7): DAMVIQNPRYQVTQFGKPVTLSCSQTLNHNVMYWYQQKSSQAPKLLFHYYDKDFNNEADTPDNFQSRRPNTSFCFLDIRSPGLGDTAMYLCATSRPGLAGTYEQYFGPGTRLTVT.

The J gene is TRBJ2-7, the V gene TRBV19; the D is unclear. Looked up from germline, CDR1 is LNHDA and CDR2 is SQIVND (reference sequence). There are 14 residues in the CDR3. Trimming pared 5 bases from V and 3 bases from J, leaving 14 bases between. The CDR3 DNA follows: TGTGCCAGTAGTCGCCTAGGACCTTTCTACGAGCAGTACTTC. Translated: CASSRLGPFYEQYF.

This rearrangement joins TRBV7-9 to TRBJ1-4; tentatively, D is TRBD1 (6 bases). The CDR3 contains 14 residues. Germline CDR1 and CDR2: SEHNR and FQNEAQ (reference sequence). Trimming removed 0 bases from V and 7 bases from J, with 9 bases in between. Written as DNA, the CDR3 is TGTGCCAGCAGCTTAGCTGGGGGCAGTGAAAAACTGTTTTTT. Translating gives CASSLAGGSEKLFF.

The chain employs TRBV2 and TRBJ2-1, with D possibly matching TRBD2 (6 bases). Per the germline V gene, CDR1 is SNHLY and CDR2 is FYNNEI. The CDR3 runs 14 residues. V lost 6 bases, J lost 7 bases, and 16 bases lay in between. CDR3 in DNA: TGTGCCAGCAGGAACCCGGGAGTTGTGAATGAGCAGTTCTTC. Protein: CASRNPGVVNEQFF.

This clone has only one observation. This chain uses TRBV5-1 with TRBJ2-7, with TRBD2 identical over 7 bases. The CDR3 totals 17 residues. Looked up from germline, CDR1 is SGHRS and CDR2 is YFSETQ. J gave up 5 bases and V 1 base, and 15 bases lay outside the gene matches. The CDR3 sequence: CASSLLGKGRGGDEQYF. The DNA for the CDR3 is TGCGCCAGCAGCTTGTTGGGCAAAGGCCGGGGAGGGGACGAGCAGTACTTC.

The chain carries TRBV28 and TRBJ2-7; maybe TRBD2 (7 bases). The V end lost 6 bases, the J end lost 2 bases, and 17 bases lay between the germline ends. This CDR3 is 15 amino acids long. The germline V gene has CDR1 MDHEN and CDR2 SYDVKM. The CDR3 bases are TGTGCCAGCAGGGGGGAGGGGGTCCCACCCTACGAGCAGTACTTC. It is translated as CASRGEGVPPYEQYF.

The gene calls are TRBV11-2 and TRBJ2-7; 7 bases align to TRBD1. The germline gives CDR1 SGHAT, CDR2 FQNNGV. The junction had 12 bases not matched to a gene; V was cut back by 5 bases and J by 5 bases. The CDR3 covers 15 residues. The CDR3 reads CASSTIQGSSHEQYF. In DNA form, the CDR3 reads TGTGCCAGCAGCACCATACAGGGGAGTTCCCACGAGCAGTACTTC.

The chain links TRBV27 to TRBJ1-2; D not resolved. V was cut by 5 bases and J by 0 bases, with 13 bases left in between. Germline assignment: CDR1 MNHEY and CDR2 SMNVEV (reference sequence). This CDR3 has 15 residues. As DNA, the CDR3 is TGTGCCAGCAGTAACTTGGGGATCGCTAACTATGGCTACACCTTC. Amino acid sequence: CASSNLGIANYGYTF.

The CDR3 nucleotides read TGCGCCAGCAGCAAAACAGGGGAGCGCAATCAGCCCCAGCATTTT. Translated: CASSKTGERNQPQHF. This chain uses TRBV5-1 with TRBJ1-5; TRBD1 matches at 7 bases. J lost 2 bases, V lost 4 bases, and 6 bases had no gene match. The germline gives CDR1 SGHRS, CDR2 YFSETQ. The CDR3 loop spans 15 amino acids.

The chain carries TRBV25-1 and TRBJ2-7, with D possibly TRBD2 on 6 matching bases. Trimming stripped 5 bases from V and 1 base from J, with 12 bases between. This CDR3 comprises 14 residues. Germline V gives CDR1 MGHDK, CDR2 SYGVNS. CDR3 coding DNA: TGTGCCAGCAGTAACCCGGGAGAGTCCTACGAGCAGTACTTC. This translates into CASSNPGESYEQYF.

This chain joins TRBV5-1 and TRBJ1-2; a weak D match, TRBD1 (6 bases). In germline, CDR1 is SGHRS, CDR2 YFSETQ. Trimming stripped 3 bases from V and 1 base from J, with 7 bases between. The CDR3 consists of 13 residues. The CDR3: CASSSQGNYGYTF. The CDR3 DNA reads TGCGCCAGCAGCTCACAGGGTAACTATGGCTACACCTTC.

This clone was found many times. This CDR3 is CASSPSGLAGGYQETQYF. The CDR3 DNA reads as TGCGCCAGCAGCCCTAGCGGGTTAGCCGGGGGGTACCAAGAGACCCAGTACTTC. V is TRBV5-1 and J is TRBJ2-5; 8 bases align to TRBD2. The CDR3 is 18 amino acids. Germline V CDR1 and CDR2: SGHRS, YFSETQ. The V and J ends lost 4 bases and 0 bases, in that order; junction bases with no gene match: 14. The whole variable domain, filled in from reference TRBV5-1 and TRBJ2-5, reads KAGVTQTPRYLIKTRGQQVTLSCSPISGHRSVSWYQQTPGQGLQFLFEYFSETQRNKGNFPGRFSGRQFSNSRSEMNVSTLELGDSALYLCASSPSGLAGGYQETQYFGPGTRLLVL.

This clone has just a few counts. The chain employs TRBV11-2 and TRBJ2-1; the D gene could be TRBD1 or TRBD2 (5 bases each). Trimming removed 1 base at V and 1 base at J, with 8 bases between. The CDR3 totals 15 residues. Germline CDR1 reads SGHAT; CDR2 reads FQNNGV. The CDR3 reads CASSLGGDSYNEQFF. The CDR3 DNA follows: TGTGCCAGCAGCTTAGGAGGGGATTCCTACAATGAGCAGTTCTTC.

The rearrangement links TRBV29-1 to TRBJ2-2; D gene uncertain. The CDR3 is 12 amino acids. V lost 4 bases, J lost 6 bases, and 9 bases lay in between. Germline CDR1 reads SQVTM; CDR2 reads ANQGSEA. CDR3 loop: CSVAKRAGELFF. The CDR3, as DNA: TGCAGCGTTGCAAAGCGCGCCGGGGAGCTGTTTTTT.

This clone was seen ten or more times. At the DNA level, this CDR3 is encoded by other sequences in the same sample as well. The CDR3 bases are TGTGCCAGTAGTAATCAGGGGAGTAGCTCCTACGAGCAGTACTTC. It yields the protein CASSNQGSSSYEQYF. J is TRBJ2-7 and V is TRBV19; a possible D gene is TRBD1 (6 bases). V lost 4 bases and J 0 bases, leaving 13 bases between the germline ends. CDR3 length: 15 residues. Germline V gene sequence: CDR1 LNHDA, CDR2 SQIVND (reference sequence).